The next 31 T cell receptor beta chains were all read from a single sample in a study of cytomegalovirus exposure and HLA in healthy donors. Clones were sequenced by immunoSEQ multiplex PCR, and TCRdb holds only the in-frame ones, with some missing. The sample yields about 180,000 clones, roughly 85% seen once. Sequencing was carried out using PBMCs. The origin of the receptors is a man younger than 35 in good health and CMV-seropositive.

The CDR3 spells CASSFTGENTEAFF. For the CDR3, the DNA is TGTGCCAGCAGCTTTACAGGAGAGAACACTGAAGCTTTCTTT. The V call is TRBV7-9, the J call TRBJ1-1; TRBD1 might be the D (5 bases). V was cut by 3 bases and J by 1 base, with 9 bases left in between. The germline V gene has CDR1 SEHNR and CDR2 FQNEAQ (reference sequence). The CDR3 covers 14 residues. The whole variable domain, remainder taken from reference TRBV7-9 and TRBJ1-1, is DTGVSQNPRHKITKRGQNVTFRCDPISEHNRLYWYRQTLGQGPEFLTYFQNEAQLEKSRLLSDRFSAERPKGSFSTLEIQRTEQGDSAMYLCASSFTGENTEAFFGQGTRLTVV.

This clone appeared once. The chain employs TRBV4-1 and TRBJ1-1; 7 nucleotides match TRBD1. The CDR3 length is 13 residues. J lost 7 bases, V lost 7 bases, and 9 bases had no gene match. The germline V gene encodes CDR1 MGHRA and CDR2 YSYEKL. Here the CDR3 DNA reads TGCGCCAGCACAGAGACAGGGTGGAGTGAAGCTTTCTTT. This gives the protein CASTETGWSEAFF.

CDR3 coding DNA: TGTGCCAGCAGCTCCCGGGACACCCGGCCGAATAATGAGCAGTTCTTC. It codes for CASSSRDTRPNNEQFF. V is TRBV9 and J is TRBJ2-1, with a possible D match to TRBD1 (6 bases). Germline loops: CDR1 SGDLS, CDR2 YYNGEE. This CDR3 is built from 16 residues. Deletions cut 4 bases from V and 7 bases from J, with 21 bases between. The full variable domain, completed using reference TRBV9 and TRBJ2-1, is DSGVTQTPKHLITATGQRVTLRCSPRSGDLSVYWYQQSLDQGLQFLIQYYNGEERAKGNILERFSAQQFPDLHSELNLSSLELGDSALYFCASSSRDTRPNNEQFFGPGTRLTVL.

The chain recombines TRBV28 with TRBJ1-1; D remains ambiguous. Germline V gene lookup returns CDR1 MDHEN and CDR2 SYDVKM. The CDR3 is 12 residues long. V was cut by 6 bases and J by 7 bases, with 12 bases left in between. The CDR3 nucleotides are TGTGCCAGCAGCCGCTTTGGGAGTGAAGCTTTCTTT. It codes for CASSRFGSEAFF.

CDR3 sequence: CASSYGSRFVYEQYF. CDR3 nucleotides: TGTGCCAGCAGTTACGGGAGCCGGTTCGTCTACGAGCAGTACTTC. The genes are TRBV6-5 and TRBJ2-7, with a tentative D call TRBD2 (5 bases). Trimming left V 2 bases short and J 3 bases short, with 14 bases between. The germline gives CDR1 MNHEY, CDR2 SVGAGI. The CDR3 has 15 amino acids.

V is TRBV11-1 and J is TRBJ2-1; D perhaps matches TRBD1 (5 bases). The length of the CDR3 is 14 residues. Trimming removed 2 bases at V and 6 bases at J, with 11 bases between. Germline-derived CDR1 and CDR2 are SGHAT and FQDESV (reference sequence). The CDR3 region has the DNA TGTGCCAGCAGCTTATGGGGCAGGGCCAATGAGCAGTTCTTC. Residues: CASSLWGRANEQFF.

The rearrangement joins TRBV28 to TRBJ2-2; no clear D gene. The CDR3 is 15 amino acids. Trimming removed 10 bases at V and 4 bases at J, with 19 bases between. Germline CDR1 MDHEN, CDR2 SYDVKM. The CDR3 reads CATYQQRVPTGELFF. CDR3 nucleotide sequence: TGTGCCACCTACCAACAACGGGTGCCCACCGGGGAGCTGTTTTTT.

The rearrangement links TRBV30 to TRBJ2-5, with a tentative D call TRBD2 (6 bases). Deletions cut 4 bases from V and 0 bases from J, with 12 bases between. The CDR3 is 14 amino acids. Germline CDR1 and CDR2: GTSNPN and SVGIG (reference sequence). CDR3: CAWTFGGYQETQYF. The CDR3, as DNA: TGTGCCTGGACGTTTGGAGGGTACCAAGAGACCCAGTACTTC.

The rearrangement uses TRBV5-4 and TRBJ2-6; TRBD2 might be the D (6 bases). The CDR3 covers 15 residues. Germline values: CDR1 SGHNT, CDR2 YYREEE (reference sequence). Trimming removed 2 bases at V and 5 bases at J, with 11 bases between. CDR3 sequence reads: CASSFGGTRANVLTF. The DNA of the CDR3 is TGTGCCAGCAGCTTCGGCGGGACCAGGGCCAACGTCCTGACTTTC.

This chain joins TRBV5-1 and TRBJ2-3; no clear D gene. The CDR3 loop spans 13 amino acids. Germline V CDR1 and CDR2: SGHRS, YFSETQ. V lost 4 bases, J lost 7 bases, and 13 bases lay in between. This CDR3 is CASSPPLGNTQYF. The CDR3 nucleotides are TGCGCCAGCAGCCCACCCCTAGGAAATACGCAGTATTTT.

The rearrangement uses TRBV29-1 and TRBJ2-2, with TRBD2 matching 13 bases. CDR1 is SQVTM, CDR2 ANQGSEA, per germline. The CDR3 is 14 residues long. The junction had 1 base not matched to a gene; V was cut back by 7 bases and J by 2 bases. The CDR3: CSGTSGSNTGELFF. In DNA form, the CDR3 reads TGCAGCGGGACTAGCGGGAGTAACACCGGGGAGCTGTTTTTT.

The chain couples TRBV5-1 to TRBJ2-5; TRBD2 agrees at 11 bases. V dropped 2 bases and J dropped 5; count of bases not matched to a gene: 5. Germline values: CDR1 SGHRS, CDR2 YFSETQ. The CDR3 covers 15 residues. This chain's CDR3 is CASSFKGLADETQYF. The CDR3 DNA reads as TGCGCCAGCAGCTTTAAGGGACTAGCGGATGAGACCCAGTACTTC.

The rearrangement links TRBV5-1 to TRBJ2-7, with 7 bases matching TRBD1. The CDR3 is made up of 13 amino acids. V lost 4 bases, J lost 1 base, and 2 bases stayed unmatched. The V gene's germline CDR1 is SGHRS and CDR2 YFSETQ. The CDR3, as DNA: TGCGCCAGCAGCACAGGGGAGTCCTACGAGCAGTACTTC. Translating it yields CASSTGESYEQYF.

The V and J genes are TRBV27 and TRBJ2-7; 8 bases map to TRBD2. This CDR3 is built from 17 residues. J gave up 3 bases and V 0 bases, and 10 bases lay outside the gene matches. Looked up from germline, CDR1 is MNHEY and CDR2 is SMNVEV (reference sequence). The DNA for the CDR3 is TGTGCCAGCAGTTTATCAATCGGGGGGGGGTACTACTACGAGCAGTACTTC. Translating it yields CASSLSIGGGYYYEQYF.

This clone was seen once. This chain connects TRBV10-1 to TRBJ1-1, with D unresolved. Between the trimmed V and J ends, which lost 0 bases and 8 bases, there was a span of 10 bases. Germline CDR1 reads WNHNN; CDR2 reads SYGVQD (reference sequence). This CDR3 has 13 amino acids. The CDR3 protein is CASSESGLPEAFF. Written as DNA, the CDR3 is TGCGCCAGCAGTGAGTCTGGCCTCCCGGAAGCTTTCTTT.

V usage is TRBV4-1 and J usage is TRBJ1-5; a weak D match, TRBD1 (6 bases). Per the germline V gene, CDR1 is MGHRA and CDR2 is YSYEKL. This CDR3 has 14 amino acids. Trimming stripped 5 bases from V and 7 bases from J, with 15 bases between. In nucleotides, the CDR3 is TGCGCCAGCAGCTCTGGACAGTATAACCAGCCCCAGCATTTT. Translated: CASSSGQYNQPQHF.

In regard to this clone: This sample includes further DNA sequences coding for the same CDR3. The chain recombines TRBV5-1 with TRBJ1-5, with TRBD1 as a possible D gene (6 bases). Germline V gene data show CDR1 as SGHRS and CDR2 as YFSETQ. The ends were cut back, 2 bases at V and 0 bases at J, with 9 bases in the middle. The CDR3 contains 15 residues. CDR3: CASSFSGDSNQPQHF. CDR3 DNA sequence: TGCGCCAGCAGCTTCTCAGGGGATAGCAATCAGCCCCAGCATTTT.

This clone was observed a few times. V gene TRBV7-8 combines with J gene TRBJ1-6; 7 bases line up with TRBD1. This CDR3 comprises 14 residues. The ends lost 5 bases at V and 7 bases at J; junction bases unmatched: 5. Germline values: CDR1 SGHVS, CDR2 FQNEAQ. The CDR3 loop reads CASSPGTANSPLHF. In DNA, the CDR3 is TGTGCCAGCAGCCCCGGGACAGCAAATTCACCCCTCCACTTT.

This chain links TRBV11-2 with TRBJ2-3, with TRBD2 matching 7 bases. Germline trimming cut 5 bases from V and 0 bases from J; bases unmatched to any gene: 11. CDR1 and CDR2 (germline): SGHAT, FQNNGV. CDR3 length: 17 residues. The CDR3 nucleotides are TGTGCCAGCAGCCGATCCGGGAGGCTGGGGAGCACAGATACGCAGTATTTT. Translated: CASSRSGRLGSTDTQYF.

The rearrangement joins TRBV5-4 to TRBJ2-6; no firm D call. Germline-derived CDR1 and CDR2 are SGHNT and YYREEE (reference sequence). The CDR3 is 15 amino acids. The V end was cut by 2 bases, the J end by 0 bases, with 6 bases between. CDR3 nucleotide sequence: TGTGCCAGCAGCTTAGCAAGCTCTGGGGCCAACGTCCTGACTTTC. Amino acid sequence: CASSLASSGANVLTF.

The V call is TRBV5-1, the J call TRBJ2-7; D is ambiguous. V was trimmed by 0 bases and J by 1 base, leaving 8 bases between them. Germline CDR1 reads SGHRS; CDR2 reads YFSETQ. The CDR3 is made up of 14 amino acids. CDR3 nucleotides: TGCGCCAGCAGCTTGGCGCGAAAATCCTACGAGCAGTACTTC. Translating gives CASSLARKSYEQYF.

A single count supports this clone. V usage is TRBV9 and J usage is TRBJ1-1, with TRBD1 identical over 10 bases. V lost 7 bases and J lost 7; bases outside the gene matches: 10. CDR3 size: 14 residues. Germline CDR1 and CDR2: SGDLS and YYNGEE. The CDR3 sequence is CASSRGTGAREAFF. CDR3 nucleotides: TGTGCCAGCTCGAGGGGGACAGGGGCTCGTGAAGCTTTCTTT. Complete variable domain (other parts from reference TRBV9 and TRBJ1-1): DSGVTQTPKHLITATGQRVTLRCSPRSGDLSVYWYQQSLDQGLQFLIQYYNGEERAKGNILERFSAQQFPDLHSELNLSSLELGDSALYFCASSRGTGAREAFFGQGTRLTVV.

The genes are TRBV6-6 and TRBJ1-3; possibly TRBD1 for D (6 bases). Germline values: CDR1 MNHNY, CDR2 SVGAGI (reference sequence). CDR3 size: 15 residues. Trimming stripped 5 bases from V and 5 bases from J, with 16 bases between. The CDR3 protein is CASSEDRAYRNTIYF. The CDR3 region has the DNA TGTGCCAGCAGTGAGGACAGAGCCTATCGAAACACCATATATTTT.

The chain combines TRBV4-1 with TRBJ1-2, with 8 bases matching TRBD1. The junction had 7 bases not matched to a gene; V was cut back by 3 bases and J by 4 bases. Germline V gives CDR1 MGHRA, CDR2 YSYEKL. The CDR3 length is 15 residues. Here the CDR3 reads CASSQEDRAGYGYTF. In nucleotides, the CDR3 is TGCGCCAGCAGCCAGGAGGACAGGGCGGGCTATGGCTACACCTTC.

The CDR3 loop is CASSLAGMATGELFF. Written as DNA, the CDR3 is TGTGCCAGCAGTTTAGCGGGAATGGCCACCGGGGAGCTGTTTTTT. The chain couples TRBV27 to TRBJ2-2, with D possibly TRBD2 on 6 matching bases. Between the trimmed V and J ends, which lost 2 bases and 4 bases, there was a span of 11 bases. CDR3 size: 15 residues. Per germline, CDR1 MNHEY and CDR2 SMNVEV (reference sequence).

V and J are TRBV5-6 and TRBJ2-3, with TRBD2 matching over 14 bases. Germline V gives CDR1 SGHDT, CDR2 YYEEEE. V dropped 8 bases and J dropped 7; count of bases not matched to a gene: 3. This CDR3 comprises 13 residues. The CDR3 loop reads CARGLAGVHTQYF. The CDR3, as DNA: TGTGCCAGGGGACTAGCGGGGGTTCATACGCAGTATTTT.

V and J are TRBV29-1 and TRBJ2-3; possibly TRBD1 for D (6 bases). Trimming shortened V by 7 bases and J by 1 base, and 15 bases separated the two germline ends. Germline-derived CDR1 and CDR2 are SQVTM and ANQGSEA. The CDR3 extends over 14 amino acids. The CDR3 reads CSAAKGVGTDTQYF. Here the CDR3 DNA reads TGCAGCGCGGCTAAGGGGGTTGGCACAGATACGCAGTATTTT.

The J gene is TRBJ1-2, the V gene TRBV9; D remains unclear. Between the trimmed V and J ends, which lost 0 bases and 7 bases, there was a span of 13 bases. This CDR3 comprises 14 residues. The V gene's germline CDR1 is SGDLS and CDR2 YYNGEE. This CDR3 is CASSVGSEAIGYTF. The CDR3 region has the DNA TGTGCCAGCAGCGTAGGGTCGGAGGCCATTGGCTACACCTTC. Full variable domain (remainder filled in from reference TRBV9 and TRBJ1-2): DSGVTQTPKHLITATGQRVTLRCSPRSGDLSVYWYQQSLDQGLQFLIQYYNGEERAKGNILERFSAQQFPDLHSELNLSSLELGDSALYFCASSVGSEAIGYTFGSGTRLTVV.

The chain links TRBV7-2 to TRBJ2-5; 9 bases are a match to TRBD2. The CDR3 covers 18 residues. Germline V gene data show CDR1 as SGHTA and CDR2 as FQGNSA. The trim removed 5 bases at V and 1 base at J, leaving 14 bases unmatched. The CDR3 coding sequence is TGTGCCAGCAGCCCCCGCGGCGCGGGAGGGCCGTCCCAAGAGACCCAGTACTTC. Translation: CASSPRGAGGPSQETQYF. The entire variable domain, with the rest obtained from reference TRBV7-2 and TRBJ2-5, is as follows: GAGVSQSPSNKVTEKGKDVELRCDPISGHTALYWYRQSLGQGLEFLIYFQGNSAPDKSGLPSDRFSAERTGGSVSTLTIQRTQQEDSAVYLCASSPRGAGGPSQETQYFGPGTRLLVL.

The chain joins TRBV28 to TRBJ2-1; 8 bases align to TRBD2. From germline, CDR1 is MDHEN and CDR2 SYDVKM. The junction had 6 bases not matched to a gene; V was cut back by 8 bases and J by 0 bases. CDR3 length equals 15 residues. Here the CDR3 reads CASGRGASSYNEQFF. The CDR3 nucleotides read TGTGCCAGCGGGCGGGGGGCGAGCTCCTACAATGAGCAGTTCTTC.

The CDR3 here is CASSSWGPFGNEQFF. The DNA of the CDR3 is TGTGCCAGCTCATCTTGGGGCCCTTTCGGGAATGAGCAGTTCTTC. The genes are TRBV18 and TRBJ2-1, with D maybe TRBD1 (5 bases). From germline, CDR1 is KGHSH and CDR2 LQKENI. Trimming took 5 bases from V and 7 from J, leaving 18 bases between them. This CDR3 is built from 15 residues.